This entry concerns a single TCR beta chain. Measured with immunoSEQ multiplex PCR; TCRdb has only the in-frame clones, and not every one. The data contain some 150,000 clones, around four fifths of them singletons. Looked up from germline, CDR1 is SEHNR and CDR2 is FQNEAQ (reference sequence). This CDR3 is built from 15 residues. The ends lost 3 bases at V and 5 bases at J; junction bases unmatched: 5. These data come from a study of blood T cell repertoires in COVID-19. Source material: PBMCs or T cells enriched from blood (not recorded which). The TCR comes from a woman aged 50 to 60 in a cohort exposed to, infected with or recovered from COVID-19 (not recorded which). V usage is TRBV7-9 and J usage is TRBJ1-1, with 11 bases identical to TRBD1. For the CDR3, the DNA is TGTGCCAGCAGCTTTGGGACAGGGGGACGGACTGAAGCTTTCTTT. Translating gives CASSFGTGGRTEAFF.